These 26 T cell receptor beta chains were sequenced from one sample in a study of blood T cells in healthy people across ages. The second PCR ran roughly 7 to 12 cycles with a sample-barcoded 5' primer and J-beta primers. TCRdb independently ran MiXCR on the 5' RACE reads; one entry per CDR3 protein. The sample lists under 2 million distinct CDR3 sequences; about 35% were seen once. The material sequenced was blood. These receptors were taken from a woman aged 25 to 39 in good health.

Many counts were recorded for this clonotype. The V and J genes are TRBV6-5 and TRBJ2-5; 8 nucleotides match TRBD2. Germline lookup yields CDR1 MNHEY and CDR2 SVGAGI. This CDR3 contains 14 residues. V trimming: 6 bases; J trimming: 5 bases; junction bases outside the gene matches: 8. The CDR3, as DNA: TGTGCCAGCAGCCGGGGGGGACCCAAGGAGACCCAGTACTTC. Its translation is CASSRGGPKETQYF.

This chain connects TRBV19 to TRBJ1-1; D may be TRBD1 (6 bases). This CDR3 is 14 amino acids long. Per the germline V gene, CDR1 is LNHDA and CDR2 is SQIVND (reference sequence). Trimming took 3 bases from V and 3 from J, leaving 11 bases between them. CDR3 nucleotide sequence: TGTGCCAGTAGTATGCGGACAGTCCACACTGAAGCTTTCTTT. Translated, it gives CASSMRTVHTEAFF.

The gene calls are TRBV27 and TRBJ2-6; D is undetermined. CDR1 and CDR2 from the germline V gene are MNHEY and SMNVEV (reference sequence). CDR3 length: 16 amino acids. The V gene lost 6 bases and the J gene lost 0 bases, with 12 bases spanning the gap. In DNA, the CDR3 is TGTGCCAGCAGGATACCGTCAGGCTCTGGGGCCAACGTCCTGACTTTC. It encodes CASRIPSGSGANVLTF.

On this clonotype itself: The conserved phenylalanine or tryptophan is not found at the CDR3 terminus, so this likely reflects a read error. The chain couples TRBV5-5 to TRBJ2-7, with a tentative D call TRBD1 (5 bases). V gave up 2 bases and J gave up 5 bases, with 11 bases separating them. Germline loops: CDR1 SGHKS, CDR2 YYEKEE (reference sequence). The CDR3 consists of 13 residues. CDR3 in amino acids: CASSFQGTHEQYL. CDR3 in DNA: TGTGCCAGCAGCTTTCAGGGTACCCACGAGCAGTACTTA.

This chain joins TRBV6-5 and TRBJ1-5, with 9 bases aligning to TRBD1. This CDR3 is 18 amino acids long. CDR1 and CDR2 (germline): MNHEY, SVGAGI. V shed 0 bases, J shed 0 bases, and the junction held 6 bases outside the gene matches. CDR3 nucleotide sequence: TGTGCCAGCAGTTACTCCCCAGGACAGGGGATTAGCAATCAGCCCCAGCATTTT. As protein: CASSYSPGQGISNQPQHF.

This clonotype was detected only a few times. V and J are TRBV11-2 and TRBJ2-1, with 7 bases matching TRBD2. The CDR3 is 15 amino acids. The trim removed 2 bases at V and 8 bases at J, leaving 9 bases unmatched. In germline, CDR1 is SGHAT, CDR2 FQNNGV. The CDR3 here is CASSLIGGGCHEQFF. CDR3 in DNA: TGTGCCAGCAGCTTAATCGGGGGAGGGTGTCATGAGCAGTTCTTC.

The CDR3 DNA follows: TGTGCCAGCAGTAGGATTGCCTCCCTCTTTTCAGATACGCAGTATTTT. Amino acid sequence: CASSRIASLFSDTQYF. The V gene is TRBV27, the J gene TRBJ2-3; the D is unclear. CDR3 length: 16 residues. Germline V gives CDR1 MNHEY, CDR2 SMNVEV (reference sequence). Trimming stripped 5 bases from V and 4 bases from J, with 19 bases between.

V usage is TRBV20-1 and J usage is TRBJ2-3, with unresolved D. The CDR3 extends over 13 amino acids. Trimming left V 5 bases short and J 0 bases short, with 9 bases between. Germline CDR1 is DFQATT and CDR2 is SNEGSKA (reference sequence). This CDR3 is CSALGSSTDTQYF. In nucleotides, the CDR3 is TGCAGTGCTTTAGGGTCTAGCACAGATACGCAGTATTTT.

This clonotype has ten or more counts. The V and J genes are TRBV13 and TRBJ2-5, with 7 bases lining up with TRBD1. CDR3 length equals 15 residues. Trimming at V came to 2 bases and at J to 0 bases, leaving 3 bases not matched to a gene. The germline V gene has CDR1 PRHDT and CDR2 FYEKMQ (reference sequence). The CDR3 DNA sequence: TGTGCCAGCAGCTTACCCGGGACAGACCAAGAGACCCAGTACTTC. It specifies CASSLPGTDQETQYF.

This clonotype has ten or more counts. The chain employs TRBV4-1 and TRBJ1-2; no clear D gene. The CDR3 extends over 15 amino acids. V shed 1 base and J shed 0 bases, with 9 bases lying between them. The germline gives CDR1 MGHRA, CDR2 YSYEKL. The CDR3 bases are TGCGCCAGCAGCCAAGTGGAGGGTACTAACTATGGCTACACCTTC. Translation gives CASSQVEGTNYGYTF.

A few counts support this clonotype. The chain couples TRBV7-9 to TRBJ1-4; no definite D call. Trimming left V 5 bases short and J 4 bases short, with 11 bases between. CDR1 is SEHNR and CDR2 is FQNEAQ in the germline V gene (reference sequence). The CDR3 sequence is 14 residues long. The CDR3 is CASSDGRNNEKLFF. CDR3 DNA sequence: TGTGCCAGCAGCGACGGACGGAATAATGAAAAACTGTTTTTT.

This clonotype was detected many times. The DNA of the CDR3 is TGCGCCAGCAGCTTGGGTCCGAGCTCCTACAATGAGCAGTTCTTC. Translation: CASSLGPSSYNEQFF. The chain links TRBV5-1 to TRBJ2-1; D gene unclear. V lost 0 bases to trimming and J lost 0 bases, with 7 bases between them. CDR1 is SGHRS and CDR2 is YFSETQ in the germline V gene. The CDR3 is 15 residues long.

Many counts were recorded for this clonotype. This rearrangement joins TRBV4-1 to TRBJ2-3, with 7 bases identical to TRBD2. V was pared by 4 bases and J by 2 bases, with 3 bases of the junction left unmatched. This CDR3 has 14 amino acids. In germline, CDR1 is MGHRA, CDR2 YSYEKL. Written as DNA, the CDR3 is TGCGCCAGCAGCCCACTAGCGTACACAGATACGCAGTATTTT. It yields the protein CASSPLAYTDTQYF.

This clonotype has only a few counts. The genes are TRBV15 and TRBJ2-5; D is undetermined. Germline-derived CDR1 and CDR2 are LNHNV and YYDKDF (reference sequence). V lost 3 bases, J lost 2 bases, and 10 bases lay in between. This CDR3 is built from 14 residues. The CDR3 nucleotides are TGTGCCACCAGCAGTCCCGACCAGCAAGAGACCCAGTACTTC. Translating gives CATSSPDQQETQYF.

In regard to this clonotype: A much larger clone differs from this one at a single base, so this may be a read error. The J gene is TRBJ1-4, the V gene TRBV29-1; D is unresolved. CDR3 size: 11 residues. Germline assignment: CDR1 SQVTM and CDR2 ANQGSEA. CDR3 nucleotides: TGCAGCGTTCACAGTGGGGAAAAACGGTTTTTT. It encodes CSVHSGEKRFF. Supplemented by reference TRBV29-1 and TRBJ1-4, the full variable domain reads SAVISQKPSRDICQRGTSLTIQCQVDSQVTMMFWYRQQPGQSLTLIATANQGSEATYESGFVIDKFPISRPNLTFSTLTVSNMSPEDSSIYLCSVHSGEKRFFGSGTQLSVL.

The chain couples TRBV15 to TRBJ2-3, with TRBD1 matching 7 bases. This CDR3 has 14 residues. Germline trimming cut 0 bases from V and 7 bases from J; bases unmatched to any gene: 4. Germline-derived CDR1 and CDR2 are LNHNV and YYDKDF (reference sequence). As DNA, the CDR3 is TGTGCCACCAGCAGAGATAAGGGGGCGAATACGCAGTATTTT. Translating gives CATSRDKGANTQYF.

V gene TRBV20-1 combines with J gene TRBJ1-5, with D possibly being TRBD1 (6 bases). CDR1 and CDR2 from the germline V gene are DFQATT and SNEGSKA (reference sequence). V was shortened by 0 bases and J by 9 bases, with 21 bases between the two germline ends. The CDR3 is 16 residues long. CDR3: CSARDRTAAGSLPQHF. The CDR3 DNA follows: TGCAGTGCTAGAGATAGGACAGCGGCGGGGTCTCTGCCCCAGCATTTT.

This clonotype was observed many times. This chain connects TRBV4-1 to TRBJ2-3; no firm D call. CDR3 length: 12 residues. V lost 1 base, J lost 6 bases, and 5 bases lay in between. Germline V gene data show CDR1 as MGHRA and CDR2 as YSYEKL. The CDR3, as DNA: TGCGCCAGCAGCCAAGTTTTGGATACGCAGTATTTT. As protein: CASSQVLDTQYF.

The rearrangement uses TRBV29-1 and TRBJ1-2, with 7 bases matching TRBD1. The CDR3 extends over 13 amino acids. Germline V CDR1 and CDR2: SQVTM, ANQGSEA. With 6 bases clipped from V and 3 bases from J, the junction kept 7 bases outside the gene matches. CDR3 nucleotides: TGCAGCGTAGCGACAGGGACGTACTATGGCTACACCTTC. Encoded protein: CSVATGTYYGYTF.

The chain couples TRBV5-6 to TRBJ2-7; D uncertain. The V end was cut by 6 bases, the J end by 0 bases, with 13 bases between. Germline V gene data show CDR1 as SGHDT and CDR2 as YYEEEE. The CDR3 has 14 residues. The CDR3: CASNIGGSSYEQYF. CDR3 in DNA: TGTGCCAGCAATATAGGTGGAAGCTCCTACGAGCAGTACTTC.

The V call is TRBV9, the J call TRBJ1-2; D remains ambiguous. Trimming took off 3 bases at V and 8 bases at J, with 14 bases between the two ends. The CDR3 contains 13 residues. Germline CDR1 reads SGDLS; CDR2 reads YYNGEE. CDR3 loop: CASSEAGYDGYTF. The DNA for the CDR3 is TGTGCCAGCAGCGAGGCGGGTTATGACGGCTACACCTTC.

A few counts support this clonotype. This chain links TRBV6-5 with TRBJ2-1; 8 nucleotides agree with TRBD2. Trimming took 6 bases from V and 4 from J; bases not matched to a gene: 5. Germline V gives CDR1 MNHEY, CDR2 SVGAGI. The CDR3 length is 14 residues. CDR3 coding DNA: TGTGCCAGCAGCCCTAGCGGGTGGTACAATGAGCAGTTCTTC. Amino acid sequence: CASSPSGWYNEQFF.

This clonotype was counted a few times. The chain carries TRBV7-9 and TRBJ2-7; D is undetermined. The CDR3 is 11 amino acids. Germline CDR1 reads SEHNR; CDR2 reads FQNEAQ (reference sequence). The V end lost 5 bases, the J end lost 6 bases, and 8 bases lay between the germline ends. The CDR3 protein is CASSPMSEQYF. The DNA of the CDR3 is TGTGCCAGCAGCCCTATGAGCGAGCAGTACTTC.

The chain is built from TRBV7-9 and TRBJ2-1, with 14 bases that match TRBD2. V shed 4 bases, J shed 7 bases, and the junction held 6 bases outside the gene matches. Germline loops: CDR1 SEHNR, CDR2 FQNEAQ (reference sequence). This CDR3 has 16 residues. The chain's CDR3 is CASSSTSGRASNEQFF. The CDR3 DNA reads TGTGCCAGCAGCTCGACTAGCGGGAGGGCCAGTAATGAGCAGTTCTTC.

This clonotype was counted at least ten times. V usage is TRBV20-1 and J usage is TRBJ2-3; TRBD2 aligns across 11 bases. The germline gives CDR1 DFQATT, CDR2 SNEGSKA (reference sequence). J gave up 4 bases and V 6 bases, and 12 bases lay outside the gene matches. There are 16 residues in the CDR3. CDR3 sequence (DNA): TGCAGTGCCTCTGGTGTCGATAGCGGGGGGGCAGATACGCAGTATTTT. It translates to CSASGVDSGGADTQYF.

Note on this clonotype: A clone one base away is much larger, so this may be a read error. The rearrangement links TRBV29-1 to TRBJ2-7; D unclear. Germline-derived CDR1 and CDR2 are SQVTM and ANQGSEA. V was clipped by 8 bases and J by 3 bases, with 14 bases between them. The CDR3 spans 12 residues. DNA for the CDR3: TGCAGCCTTGTTAACAGCCTCTACGAGCAGTACTTC. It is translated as CSLVNSLYEQYF.